The present T cell receptor (beta chain) was sequenced within a study of blood T cell repertoires in COVID-19. Overall study: Samples came from the United States, Italy and Spain, spanning acute and convalescent COVID-19. Sources were T cells, B-cell-depleted T cells, or PBMCs; the material itself was cDNA or gDNA.

Germline CDR1 is LGHNA and CDR2 is YSLEER. The V and J ends lost 4 bases and 2 bases, in that order; junction bases with no gene match: 4. The CDR3 runs to 14 residues. Seattle patient enrollment occurred during active infection, with longitudinal follow-up thereafter. Per the original data handling: The assay estimated nucleated cells by amplifying reference gene primers. Data came from immunoSEQ multiplex PCR; TCRdb stores just in-frame clones and leaves some out. V and J calls plus clone size are reproduced from that table; the DNA served to infer D and trimming. The sample consists of around 360,000 clones, more than 75% of them appearing once.

The source of this sequence is a woman in her 30s with COVID-19, enrolled during active disease. The chain joins TRBV4-3 to TRBJ2-7, with 8 bases that match TRBD1. Sequencing used peripheral blood. The CDR3 nucleotides are TGCGCCAGCAGCCCCGGGACAGGTACCTACGAGCAGTACTTC. It translates to CASSPGTGTYEQYF.